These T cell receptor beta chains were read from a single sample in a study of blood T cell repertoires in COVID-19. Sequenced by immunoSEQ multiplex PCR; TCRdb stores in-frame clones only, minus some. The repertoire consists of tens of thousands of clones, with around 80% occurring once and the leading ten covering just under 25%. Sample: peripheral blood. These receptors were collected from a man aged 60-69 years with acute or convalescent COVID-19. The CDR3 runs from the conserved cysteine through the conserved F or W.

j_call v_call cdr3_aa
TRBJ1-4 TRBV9 CASSHRDSGLTNEKLFF
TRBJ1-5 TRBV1 CTSSHGRRDQPQHF
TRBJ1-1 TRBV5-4 CASSIRDRNTEAFF
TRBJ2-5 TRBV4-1 CASSQTQGANQETQYF
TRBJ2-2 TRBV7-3 CASSAAPGGNTGELFF
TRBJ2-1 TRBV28 CASRQTRQGRNEQFF
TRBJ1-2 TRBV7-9 CASSSGLHYGYTF
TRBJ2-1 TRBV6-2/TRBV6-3 CASSYSSRQFF
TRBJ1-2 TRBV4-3 CASSQDPVNYGYTF
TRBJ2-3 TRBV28 CASSLPSWTDTQYF
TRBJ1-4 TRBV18 CASSPTGSIGEKLFF
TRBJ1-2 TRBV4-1 CASSQSQGQNYGYTF
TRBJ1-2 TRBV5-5 CASSLEQDLYGYTF
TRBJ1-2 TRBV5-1 CASSPRSGVGNYGYTF
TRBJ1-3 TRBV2 CASSVEGTFSGNTIYF
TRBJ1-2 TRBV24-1 CATTPDRGNYGYTF
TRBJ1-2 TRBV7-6 CASSLGQGAGNYGYTF
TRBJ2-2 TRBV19 CASSIVRTTGELFF
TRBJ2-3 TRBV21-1 CATPGGDCTDTQYF
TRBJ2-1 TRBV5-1 CASSASRVYNEQFF
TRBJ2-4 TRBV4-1 CASSQGSSGGQNIQYF
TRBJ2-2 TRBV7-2 CASSLAPSGKTGELFF
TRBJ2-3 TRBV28 CASTSGGTDTQYF
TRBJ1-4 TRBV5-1 CASRTTGTNEKLFF
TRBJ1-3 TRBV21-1 CSHVGSGNTIYF
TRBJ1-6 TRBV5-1 CASSLARYNSPLHF
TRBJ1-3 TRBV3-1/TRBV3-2 CASSQDLRRASGNTIYF
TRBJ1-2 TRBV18 CASSPTQGGVTHGYTF
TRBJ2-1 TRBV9 CASSVEAVNNEQFF
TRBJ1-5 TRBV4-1 CASSQDLTGGSQPQHF
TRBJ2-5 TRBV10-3 CAISLGEGETQYF
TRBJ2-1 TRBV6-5 CASSQAPSSYNEQFF
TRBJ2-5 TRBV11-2 CASSFTGLPPETQYF
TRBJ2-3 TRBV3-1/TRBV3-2 CASSQGDRGQQYF
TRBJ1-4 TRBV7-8 CASSPSGQFNEKLFF
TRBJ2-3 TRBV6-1 CASSEYDSGGLGDTQYF
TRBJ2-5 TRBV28 CASSLRDRAVNF
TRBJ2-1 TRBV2 CASSVTGGGNEQFF
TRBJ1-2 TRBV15 CATSSRGGSSYDYTF
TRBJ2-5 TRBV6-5 CASSYSLSGETQYF
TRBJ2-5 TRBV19 CASSPPRAVQETQYF
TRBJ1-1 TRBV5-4 CASSLPGDTTEAFF
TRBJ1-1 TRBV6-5 CASSYWTAENTEAFF
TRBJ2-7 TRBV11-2 CATRSGAHSYEQYF
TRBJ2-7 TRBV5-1 CASSFGQGPSYEQYF
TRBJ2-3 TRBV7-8 CASSFGLAGVYTQYF
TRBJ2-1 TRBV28 CASIPGFLGQNEQFF
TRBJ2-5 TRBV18 CASSKGQGAQYF
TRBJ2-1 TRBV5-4 CASSLRTGAAYNEQFF
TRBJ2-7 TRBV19 CASRIAGINGEQYF
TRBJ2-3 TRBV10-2 CASLSGGASINTQYF
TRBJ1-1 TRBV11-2 CASSSGLLNTEAFF
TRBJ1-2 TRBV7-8 CASSLRQGWDGYTF
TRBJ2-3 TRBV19 CASNPRGLLTDTQYF
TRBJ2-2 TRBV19 CASKDRGDTGELFF
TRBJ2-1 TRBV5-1 CASSRSDRVGSNEQFF
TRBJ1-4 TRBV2 CASSLGIGDYNEKLFF
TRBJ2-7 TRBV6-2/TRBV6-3 CASSYARLDEQYF
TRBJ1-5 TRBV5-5 CASSLGLISNQPQHF